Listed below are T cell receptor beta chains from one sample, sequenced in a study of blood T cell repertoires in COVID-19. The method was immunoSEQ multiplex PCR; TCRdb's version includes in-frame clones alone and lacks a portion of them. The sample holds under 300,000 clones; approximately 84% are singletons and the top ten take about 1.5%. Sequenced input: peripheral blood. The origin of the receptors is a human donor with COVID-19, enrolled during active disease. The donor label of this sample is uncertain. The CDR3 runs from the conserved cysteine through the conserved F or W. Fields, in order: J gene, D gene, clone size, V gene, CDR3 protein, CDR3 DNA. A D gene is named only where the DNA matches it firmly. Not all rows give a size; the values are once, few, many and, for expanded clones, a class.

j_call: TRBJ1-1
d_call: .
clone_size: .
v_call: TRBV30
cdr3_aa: CAWRVRGWTTNTEAFF
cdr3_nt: TGTGCCTGGAGGGTGCGGGGATGGACAACGAACACTGAAGCTTTCTTT

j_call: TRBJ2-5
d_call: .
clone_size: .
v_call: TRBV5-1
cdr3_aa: CASSLAGFMGRETQYF
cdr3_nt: TGCGCCAGCAGCTTGGCGGGTTTTATGGGGCGGGAGACCCAGTACTTC

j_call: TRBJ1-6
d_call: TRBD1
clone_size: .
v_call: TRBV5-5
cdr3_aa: CASSSSGTGYSPLHF
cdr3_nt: TGTGCCAGCAGCTCCTCCGGGACAGGGTATTCACCCCTCCACTTT

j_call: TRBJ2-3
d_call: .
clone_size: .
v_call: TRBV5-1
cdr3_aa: CASSLGQGGPSTDTQYF
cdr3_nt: TGCGCCAGCAGCTTGGGGCAGGGTGGTCCTAGCACAGATACGCAGTATTTT

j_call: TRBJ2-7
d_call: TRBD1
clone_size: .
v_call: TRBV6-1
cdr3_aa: CASSDLTQGALLRPYYEQYF
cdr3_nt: TGTGCCAGCAGTGACCTTACTCAGGGGGCGCTTCTTCGGCCATATTACGAGCAGTACTTC

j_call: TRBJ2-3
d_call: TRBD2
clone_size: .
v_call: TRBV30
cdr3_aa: CACTSGRVPGTQYF
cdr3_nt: TGTGCCTGCACTAGCGGGAGGGTTCCAGGGACGCAGTATTTT

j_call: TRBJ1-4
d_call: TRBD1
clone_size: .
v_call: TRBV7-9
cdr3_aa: CASSWTGGEKLFF
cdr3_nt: TGTGCCAGCAGCTGGACAGGGGGGGAAAAACTGTTTTTT

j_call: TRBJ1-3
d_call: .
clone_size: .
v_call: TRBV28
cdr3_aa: CASSDSRSGNTIYF
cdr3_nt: TGTGCCAGCAGTGACAGCCGCTCTGGAAACACCATATATTTT

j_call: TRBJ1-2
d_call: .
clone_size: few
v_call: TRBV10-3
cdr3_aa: CAISESRAGRVSDYGYTF
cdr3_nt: TGTGCCATCAGTGAGTCACGTGCAGGGCGTGTATCTGACTATGGCTACACCTTC

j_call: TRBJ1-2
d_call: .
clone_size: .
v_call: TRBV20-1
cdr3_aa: CSASRGDGYTF
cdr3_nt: TGCAGTGCTAGTCGGGGGGATGGCTACACCTTC

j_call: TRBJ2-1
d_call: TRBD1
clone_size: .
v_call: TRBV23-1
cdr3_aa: CASSPPGQVFFNEQFF
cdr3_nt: TGCGCCAGCAGTCCCCCGGGACAGGTATTTTTCAATGAGCAGTTCTTC

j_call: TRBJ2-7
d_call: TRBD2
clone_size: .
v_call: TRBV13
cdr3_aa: CASSLGAGGPYEQYF
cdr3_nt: TGTGCCAGCAGCTTAGGGGCGGGAGGGCCTTACGAGCAGTACTTC

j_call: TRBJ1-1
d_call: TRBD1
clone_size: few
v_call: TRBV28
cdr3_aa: CASSSYQGVGTEAFF
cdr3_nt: TGTGCCAGCAGTTCTTATCAGGGGGTAGGCACTGAAGCTTTCTTT

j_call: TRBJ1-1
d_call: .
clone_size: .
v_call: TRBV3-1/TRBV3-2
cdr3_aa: CASSQGPGGGTEAFF
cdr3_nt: TGTGCCAGCAGCCAAGGCCCGGGAGGAGGCACTGAAGCTTTCTTT

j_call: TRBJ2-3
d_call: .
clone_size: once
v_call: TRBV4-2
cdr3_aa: CASSQDPTGSGDTQYF
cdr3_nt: TGTGCCAGCAGCCAAGATCCCACTGGAAGCGGGGATACGCAGTATTTT

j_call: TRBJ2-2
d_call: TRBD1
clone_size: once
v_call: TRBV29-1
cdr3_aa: CSAMWTGNTGELFF
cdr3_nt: TGCAGCGCCATGTGGACAGGGAACACCGGGGAGCTGTTTTTT

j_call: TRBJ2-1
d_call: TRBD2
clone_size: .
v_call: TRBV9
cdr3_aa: CASSVFGRDNEQFF
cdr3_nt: TGTGCCAGCAGCGTATTCGGGAGGGACAATGAGCAGTTCTTC

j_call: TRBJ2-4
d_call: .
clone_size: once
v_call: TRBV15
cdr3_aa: CATSRERAGPGKNIQYF
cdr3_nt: TGTGCCACCAGCAGAGAACGGGCGGGACCTGGCAAAAACATTCAGTACTTC

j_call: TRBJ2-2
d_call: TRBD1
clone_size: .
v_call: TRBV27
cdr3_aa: CASRKDRGRNTGELFF
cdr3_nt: TGTGCCAGCAGGAAGGACAGGGGACGGAACACCGGGGAGCTGTTTTTT

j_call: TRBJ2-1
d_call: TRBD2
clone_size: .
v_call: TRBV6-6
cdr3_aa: CASSPRGLAGGPIHEQFF
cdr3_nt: TGTGCCAGCAGTCCCCGGGGACTAGCGGGAGGGCCGATCCATGAGCAGTTCTTC

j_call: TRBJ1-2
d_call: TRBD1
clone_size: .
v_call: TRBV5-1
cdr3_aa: CASSSGTGDGYTF
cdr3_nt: TGCGCCAGCAGCTCCGGGACAGGGGATGGCTACACCTTC

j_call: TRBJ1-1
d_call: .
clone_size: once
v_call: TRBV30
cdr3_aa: CAWRQGLTFF
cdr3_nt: TGTGCCTGGAGACAGGGTTTAACTTTCTTT

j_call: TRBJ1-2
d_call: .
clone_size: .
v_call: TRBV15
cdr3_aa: CATSRTLGRQALASTF
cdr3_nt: TGTGCCACCAGCAGGACCCTAGGGAGACAGGCACTTGCGAGCACCTTC

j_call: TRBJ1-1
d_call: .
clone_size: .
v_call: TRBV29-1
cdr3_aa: CSVALRGMNTEAFF
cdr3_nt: TGCAGCGTTGCCCTACGGGGAATGAACACTGAAGCTTTCTTT

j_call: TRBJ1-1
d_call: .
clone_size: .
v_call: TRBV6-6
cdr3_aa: CASRLKPDSLEAFF
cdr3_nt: TGTGCCAGCAGGCTCAAACCAGACTCCCTTGAAGCTTTCTTT